Reported below is one T cell receptor (beta chain). This specimen belongs to a study of blood T cell repertoires in COVID-19. Study background: From T cells, B-cell-depleted T cells, or PBMCs came the material, which was cDNA or gDNA.

Source study methods: Reference gene primer amplification in the assay estimated nucleated cell counts. The table came from immunoSEQ multiplex PCR; TCRdb's copy has only in-frame clones and leaves some out. V and J calls and clone size come straight from that table; D and trimming were deduced from the DNA. The sample consists of more than 300,000 clones, over 75% of them appearing once. Adults between roughly 18 and 100 years of age took part from 24 US areas. CDR3 length equals 10 residues. Germline assignment: CDR1 GTSNPN and CDR2 SVGIG (reference sequence). The germline V and J ends were trimmed by 7 bases and 8 bases, with 11 bases remaining between them.

The sample was PBMCs or T cells enriched from blood (not recorded which). J is TRBJ1-2 and V is TRBV30, with unresolved D. The clonotype comes from a woman aged 18-29 years who had recovered from COVID-19. The CDR3 DNA reads TGTGCCTACAAAGCGGGGGGCTACACCTTC. Its translation is CAYKAGGYTF.